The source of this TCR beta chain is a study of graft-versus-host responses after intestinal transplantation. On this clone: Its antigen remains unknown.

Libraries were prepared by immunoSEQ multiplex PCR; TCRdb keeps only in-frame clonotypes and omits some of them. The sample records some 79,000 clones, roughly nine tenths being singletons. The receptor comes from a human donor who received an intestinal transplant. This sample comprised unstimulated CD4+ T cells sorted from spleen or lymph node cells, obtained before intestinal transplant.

The CDR3 region is CATSSDQGATLAKNIQYF. In DNA, the CDR3 is TGTGCCACCAGCAGTGATCAGGGCGCGACCCTAGCCAAAAACATTCAGTACTTC. This rearrangement joins TRBV15 to TRBJ2-4; possibly TRBD1 for D (5 bases). The CDR3 covers 18 residues. Germline-derived CDR1 and CDR2 are LNHNV and YYDKDF (reference sequence). V gave up 3 bases and J gave up 0 bases, with 18 bases separating them.